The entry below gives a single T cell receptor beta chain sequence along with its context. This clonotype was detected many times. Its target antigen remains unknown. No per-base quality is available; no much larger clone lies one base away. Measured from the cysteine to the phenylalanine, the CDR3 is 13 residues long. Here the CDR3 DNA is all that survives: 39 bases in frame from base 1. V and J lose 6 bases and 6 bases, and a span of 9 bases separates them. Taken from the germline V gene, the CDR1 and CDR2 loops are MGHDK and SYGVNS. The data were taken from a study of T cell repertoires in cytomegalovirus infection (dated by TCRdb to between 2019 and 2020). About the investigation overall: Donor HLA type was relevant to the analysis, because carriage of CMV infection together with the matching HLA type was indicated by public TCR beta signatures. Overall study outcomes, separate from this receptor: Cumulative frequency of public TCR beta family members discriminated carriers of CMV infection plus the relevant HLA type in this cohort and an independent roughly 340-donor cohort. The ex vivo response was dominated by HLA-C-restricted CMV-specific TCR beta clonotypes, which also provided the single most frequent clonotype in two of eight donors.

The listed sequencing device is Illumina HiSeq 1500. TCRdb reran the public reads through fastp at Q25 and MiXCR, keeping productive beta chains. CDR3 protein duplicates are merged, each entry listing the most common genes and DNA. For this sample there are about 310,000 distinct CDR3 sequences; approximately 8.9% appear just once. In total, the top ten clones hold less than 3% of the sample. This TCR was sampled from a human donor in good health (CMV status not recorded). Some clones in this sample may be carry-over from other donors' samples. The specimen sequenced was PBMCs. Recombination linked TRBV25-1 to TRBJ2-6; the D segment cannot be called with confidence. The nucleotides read TGTGCCAGCAGGCTCTCCGAGGCCAACGTCCTGACTTTC. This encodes CASRLSEANVLTF.